These 15 T cell receptor beta chains came from one sample sequenced in a study of T cell repertoires in ileal Crohn's disease. Generated by immunoSEQ multiplex PCR, the TCRdb table keeps only in-frame clones and is missing some. Found here are 14,000 or so clones, under 80% of them singletons; the top ten hold about 15%. Time point reported: inflamed ileum from the surgical specimen. What was sequenced was ileal tissue. The receptors here all came from an adult with Crohn's disease.

The V call is TRBV19, the J call TRBJ1-5; D remains ambiguous. From germline, CDR1 is LNHDA and CDR2 SQIVND (reference sequence). V gave up 2 bases and J gave up 0 bases, with 8 bases separating them. CDR3 length: 15 amino acids. In DNA form, the CDR3 reads TGTGCCAGTAGTATAATCCCCCATAGCAATCAGCCCCAGCATTTT. Encoded protein: CASSIIPHSNQPQHF.

The chain joins TRBV6-1 to TRBJ2-7; D gene ambiguous. CDR3 length: 14 amino acids. The germline V gene encodes CDR1 MNHNS and CDR2 SASEGT. The germline V and J ends were trimmed by 10 bases and 0 bases, with 16 bases remaining between them. CDR3 bases: TGTGCCACCAACCCCCCCGGCGACTCCTACGAGCAGTACTTC. Protein product: CATNPPGDSYEQYF.

This rearrangement joins TRBV30 to TRBJ1-1, with D possibly being TRBD1 (6 bases). Between the trimmed V and J ends, which lost 5 bases and 5 bases, there was a span of 12 bases. The CDR3 consists of 12 residues. The V gene's germline CDR1 is GTSNPN and CDR2 SVGIG (reference sequence). For the CDR3, the DNA is TGTGCCTGGCGGGGGCTCGGAACTGAAGCTTTCTTT. Protein: CAWRGLGTEAFF.

The rearrangement joins TRBV6-1 to TRBJ2-1; D is unclear. The CDR3 covers 11 residues. V lost 6 bases, J lost 7 bases, and 7 bases lay in between. Germline CDR1 and CDR2: MNHNS and SASEGT. The CDR3 DNA follows: TGTGCCAGCAGACGAAAGAATGAGCAGTTCTTC. It is translated as CASRRKNEQFF.

To note about this clone: This sample also contains other DNA sequences that code for the same CDR3. V gene TRBV4-2 combines with J gene TRBJ1-1, with TRBD1 identical over 11 bases. This CDR3 contains 16 residues. Germline assignment: CDR1 LGHNA and CDR2 YNFKEQ. The V gene end was trimmed by 0 bases and the J gene end by 3 bases; junction bases not matched to a gene: 3. The CDR3, as DNA: TGTGCCAGCAGCCAAGATCCGGGACAGGGGGACACTGAAGCTTTCTTT. Protein: CASSQDPGQGDTEAFF.

The chain uses TRBV27 and TRBJ1-2, with D possibly TRBD1 on 6 matching bases. Trimming removed 3 bases from V and 2 bases from J, with 19 bases in between. CDR1 is MNHEY, CDR2 SMNVEV, per germline (reference sequence). The CDR3 spans 17 residues. In DNA form, the CDR3 reads TGTGCCAGCAGTTTTCAATACCCCTGGACAGAAAACTATGGCTACACCTTC. Protein sequence: CASSFQYPWTENYGYTF.

V gene TRBV15 combines with J gene TRBJ2-6; D call uncertain. Looked up from germline, CDR1 is LNHNV and CDR2 is YYDKDF (reference sequence). V was cut by 6 bases and J by 1 base, with 4 bases left in between. This CDR3 spans 13 amino acids. CDR3 DNA sequence: TGTGCCACCAGGGAATCTGGGGCCAACGTCCTGACTTTC. This gives the protein CATRESGANVLTF.

This sequence joins TRBV30 and TRBJ1-1, with 8 positions matching TRBD1. The CDR3 runs to 13 residues. Per the germline V gene, CDR1 is GTSNPN and CDR2 is SVGIG (reference sequence). Germline trimming cut 5 bases from V and 2 bases from J; bases unmatched to any gene: 4. CDR3 loop: CAWWDRQNTEAFF. DNA of the CDR3: TGTGCCTGGTGGGACAGGCAAAACACTGAAGCTTTCTTT.

In this sample, this clone turned up a few times. This chain uses TRBV30 with TRBJ1-1; 7 bases are a match to TRBD1. Germline CDR1 is GTSNPN and CDR2 is SVGIG (reference sequence). This CDR3 spans 13 amino acids. V trimming: 3 bases; J trimming: 3 bases; junction bases outside the gene matches: 4. The DNA for the CDR3 is TGTGCCTGGAGACAGGGGCTTGACACTGAAGCTTTCTTT. The encoded protein is CAWRQGLDTEAFF. The full variable domain, rest sourced from reference TRBV30 and TRBJ1-1, is SQTIHQWPATLVQPVGSPLSLECTVEGTSNPNLYWYRQAAGRGLQLLFYSVGIGQISSEVPQNLSASRPQDRQFILSSKKLLLSDSGFYLCAWRQGLDTEAFFGQGTRLTVV.

The rearrangement joins TRBV18 to TRBJ2-3, with D tentatively TRBD1 or TRBD2 (6 bases each). Germline loops: CDR1 KGHSH, CDR2 LQKENI. The length of the CDR3 is 20 residues. Trimming cost V 3 bases and J 3 bases, with 28 bases left between them. DNA for the CDR3: TGTGCCAGCTCACCCTTCTGGGCTGCCTCCGGGGGCGTTATAACAGATACGCAGTATTTT. As protein: CASSPFWAASGGVITDTQYF.

V and J are TRBV6-1 and TRBJ2-2, with 12 bases aligning to TRBD2. The germline gives CDR1 MNHNS, CDR2 SASEGT. Trimming at V came to 2 bases and at J to 6 bases, leaving 1 base not matched to a gene. The CDR3 totals 15 residues. CDR3 nucleotide sequence: TGTGCCAGCAGTGAACTAGCGGGGGGGCCCGGGGAGCTGTTTTTT. Its translation: CASSELAGGPGELFF.

The chain uses TRBV27 and TRBJ2-7, with 15 bases fitting TRBD2. Germline V gene data show CDR1 as MNHEY and CDR2 as SMNVEV (reference sequence). Trimming at V came to 5 bases and at J to 9 bases, leaving 8 bases not matched to a gene. The CDR3 is 15 amino acids. The CDR3: CASSPRTSGGGVQYF. CDR3 bases: TGTGCCAGCAGTCCGCGGACTAGCGGGGGGGGTGTGCAGTACTTC.

The J gene is TRBJ1-3, the V gene TRBV2, with D possibly TRBD1 on 6 matching bases. Germline CDR1 is SNHLY and CDR2 is FYNNEI. Trimming took 4 bases from V and 8 from J, leaving 9 bases between them. This CDR3 is built from 12 residues. The CDR3 region is CASSVRGDTIYF. The DNA for the CDR3 is TGTGCCAGCAGTGTAAGGGGGGACACCATATATTTT. Complete variable domain (other parts from reference TRBV2 and TRBJ1-3): EPEVTQTPSHQVTQMGQEVILRCVPISNHLYFYWYRQILGQKVEFLVSFYNNEISEKSEIFDDQFSVERPDGSNFTLKIRSTKLEDSAMYFCASSVRGDTIYFGEGSWLTVV.

This chain connects TRBV10-3 to TRBJ1-1, with 12 bases matching TRBD1. The CDR3 is made up of 16 amino acids. V shed 5 bases and J 2 bases; nucleotides not matched to a gene: 6. In germline, CDR1 is ENHRY, CDR2 SYGVKD. CDR3 sequence reads: CAISSGTGGGNTEAFF. The CDR3 coding sequence is TGTGCCATCAGTTCCGGGACAGGGGGCGGAAACACTGAAGCTTTCTTT.

The gene calls are TRBV30 and TRBJ1-6, with D maybe TRBD1 (6 bases). V lost 1 base, J lost 9 bases, and 16 bases lay in between. Germline CDR1 is GTSNPN and CDR2 is SVGIG (reference sequence). This CDR3 is 15 amino acids long. CDR3 loop: CAWSGVRQDGSPLHF. The CDR3 DNA follows: TGTGCCTGGAGTGGGGTAAGACAGGACGGTTCACCCCTCCACTTT.